The entry below gives a single T cell receptor (beta chain) sequence along with its context. This entry belongs to a study of OX40 agonist ivuxolimab in advanced cancers. Study overall: Patients received ivuxolimab, an intravenous treatment, every 2 weeks at 0.01 to 10 mg/kg.

The trim removed 6 bases at V and 4 bases at J, leaving 6 bases unmatched. This CDR3 has 14 amino acids. The germline gives CDR1 SEHNR, CDR2 FQNEAQ (reference sequence). Profiling relied on immunoSEQ multiplex PCR, and the TCRdb table lists in-frame clones only, not all of them. Found here are roughly 89,000 clones, around 84% of them singletons; the top ten hold 6.5%. This material consisted of CD4+ or CD8+ T cells sorted from blood, taken in a trial of the OX40 agonist ivuxolimab. The rearrangement links TRBV7-9 to TRBJ2-1; TRBD1 agrees at 7 bases. This TCR came from an adult with an advanced solid tumor such as melanoma, head and neck, liver or kidney cancer. The CDR3 loop reads CASRDRDRYNEQFF. As DNA, the CDR3 is TGTGCCAGCAGAGACAGGGACAGATACAATGAGCAGTTCTTC.